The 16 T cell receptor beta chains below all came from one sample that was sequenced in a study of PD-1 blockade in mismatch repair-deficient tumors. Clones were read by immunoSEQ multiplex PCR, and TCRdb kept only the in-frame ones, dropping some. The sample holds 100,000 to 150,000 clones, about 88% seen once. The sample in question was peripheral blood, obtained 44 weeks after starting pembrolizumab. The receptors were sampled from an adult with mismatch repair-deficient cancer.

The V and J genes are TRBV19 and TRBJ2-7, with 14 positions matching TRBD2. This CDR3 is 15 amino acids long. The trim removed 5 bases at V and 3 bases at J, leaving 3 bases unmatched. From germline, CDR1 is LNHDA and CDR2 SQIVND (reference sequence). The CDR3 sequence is CASSGGLAGGYEQYF. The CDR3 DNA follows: TGTGCCAGTAGTGGTGGACTAGCGGGAGGCTACGAGCAGTACTTC.

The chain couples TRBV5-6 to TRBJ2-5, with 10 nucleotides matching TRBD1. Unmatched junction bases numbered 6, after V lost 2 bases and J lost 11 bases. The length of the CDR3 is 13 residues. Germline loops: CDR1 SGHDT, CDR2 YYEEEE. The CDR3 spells CASSFGTGDGQYF. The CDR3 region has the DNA TGTGCCAGCAGCTTTGGGACAGGGGATGGGCAGTACTTC.

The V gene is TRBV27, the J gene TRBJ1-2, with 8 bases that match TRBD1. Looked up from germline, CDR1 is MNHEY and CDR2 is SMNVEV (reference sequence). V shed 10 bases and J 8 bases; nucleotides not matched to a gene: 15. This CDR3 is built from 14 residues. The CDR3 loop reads CATRTGPPLWGYTF. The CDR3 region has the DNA TGTGCCACCCGGACAGGGCCTCCTCTTTGGGGCTACACCTTC.

The CDR3 sequence: CASHRGEQNTGELFF. The CDR3 DNA reads TGCGCCAGCCACAGAGGGGAGCAGAACACCGGGGAGCTGTTTTTT. The V gene is TRBV10-2, the J gene TRBJ2-2, with D tentatively TRBD1 or TRBD2 (5 bases each). CDR1 WSHSY and CDR2 SAAADI come from the germline V gene. Trimming took 8 bases from V and 1 from J, leaving 14 bases between them. CDR3 length: 15 residues.

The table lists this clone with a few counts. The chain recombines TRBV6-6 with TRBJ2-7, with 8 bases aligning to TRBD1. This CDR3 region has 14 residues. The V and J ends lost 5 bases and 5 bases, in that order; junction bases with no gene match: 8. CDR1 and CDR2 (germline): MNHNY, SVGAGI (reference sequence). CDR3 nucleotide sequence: TGTGCCAGCAGTACGGACAGGGTCGTAAACGAGCAGTACTTC. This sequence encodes CASSTDRVVNEQYF.

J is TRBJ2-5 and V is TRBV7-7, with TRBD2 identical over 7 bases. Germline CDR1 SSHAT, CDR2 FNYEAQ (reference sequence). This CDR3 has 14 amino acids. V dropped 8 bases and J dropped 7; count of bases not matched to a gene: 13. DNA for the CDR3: TGTGCCAGCTGCTCCGGGCGGGAGAACGTGACCCAGTACTTC. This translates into CASCSGRENVTQYF.

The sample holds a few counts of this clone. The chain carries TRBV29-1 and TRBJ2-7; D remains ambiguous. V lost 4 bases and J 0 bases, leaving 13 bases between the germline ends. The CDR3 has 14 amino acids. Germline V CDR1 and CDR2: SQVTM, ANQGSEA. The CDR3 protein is CSVVLGYSSYEQYF. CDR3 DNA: TGCAGCGTTGTGCTGGGCTATAGCTCCTACGAGCAGTACTTC.

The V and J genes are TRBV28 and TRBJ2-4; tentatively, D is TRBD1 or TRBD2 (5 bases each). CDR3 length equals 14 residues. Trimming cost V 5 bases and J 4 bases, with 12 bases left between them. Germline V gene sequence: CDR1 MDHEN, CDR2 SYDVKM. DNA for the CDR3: TGTGCCAGCAGTGTCTGGGACCGTAAAAACATTCAGTACTTC. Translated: CASSVWDRKNIQYF.

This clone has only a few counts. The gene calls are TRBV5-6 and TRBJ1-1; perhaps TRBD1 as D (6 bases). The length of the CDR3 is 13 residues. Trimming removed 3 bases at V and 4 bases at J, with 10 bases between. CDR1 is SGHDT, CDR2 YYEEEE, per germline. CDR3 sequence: CASSSTGSTEAFF. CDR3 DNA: TGTGCCAGCAGCTCCACAGGGAGCACTGAAGCTTTCTTT.

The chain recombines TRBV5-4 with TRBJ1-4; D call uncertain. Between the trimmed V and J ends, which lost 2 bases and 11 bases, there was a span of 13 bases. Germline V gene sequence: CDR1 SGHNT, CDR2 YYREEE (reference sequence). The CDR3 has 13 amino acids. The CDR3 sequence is CASSFNPSDKLFF. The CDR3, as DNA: TGTGCCAGCAGCTTTAACCCTTCGGACAAACTGTTTTTT.

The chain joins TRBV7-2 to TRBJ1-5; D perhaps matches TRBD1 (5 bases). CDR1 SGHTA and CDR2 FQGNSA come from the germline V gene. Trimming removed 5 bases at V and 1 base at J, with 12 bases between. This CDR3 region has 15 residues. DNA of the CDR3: TGTGCCAGCAGCGTAAACAAGGGGAGCAATCAGCCCCAGCATTTT. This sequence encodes CASSVNKGSNQPQHF.

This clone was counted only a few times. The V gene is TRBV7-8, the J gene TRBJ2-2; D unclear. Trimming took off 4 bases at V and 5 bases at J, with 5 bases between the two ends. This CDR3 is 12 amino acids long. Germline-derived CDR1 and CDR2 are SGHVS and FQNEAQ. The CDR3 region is CASSYGTGELFF. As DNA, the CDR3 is TGTGCCAGCAGCTATGGGACCGGGGAGCTGTTTTTT. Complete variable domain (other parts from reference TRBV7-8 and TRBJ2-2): GAGVSQSPRYKVAKRGQDVALRCDPISGHVSLFWYQQALGQGPEFLTYFQNEAQLDKSGLPSDRFFAERPEGSVSTLKIQRTQQEDSAVYLCASSYGTGELFFGEGSRLTVL.

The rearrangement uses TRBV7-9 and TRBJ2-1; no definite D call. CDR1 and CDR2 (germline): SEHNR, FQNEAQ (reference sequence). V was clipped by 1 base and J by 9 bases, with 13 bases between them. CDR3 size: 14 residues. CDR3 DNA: TGTGCCAGCAGCTTAGTATTAGCACGCGGTGAGCAGTTCTTC. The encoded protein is CASSLVLARGEQFF. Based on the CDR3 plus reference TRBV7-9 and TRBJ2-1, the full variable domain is DTGVSQNPRHKITKRGQNVTFRCDPISEHNRLYWYRQTLGQGPEFLTYFQNEAQLEKSRLLSDRFSAERPKGSFSTLEIQRTEQGDSAMYLCASSLVLARGEQFFGPGTRLTVL.

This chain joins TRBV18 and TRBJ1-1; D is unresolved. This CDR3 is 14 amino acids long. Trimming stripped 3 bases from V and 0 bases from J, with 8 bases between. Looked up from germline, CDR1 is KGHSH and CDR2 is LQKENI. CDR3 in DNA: TGTGCCAGCTCACCTGGCGTTTTGAACACTGAAGCTTTCTTT. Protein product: CASSPGVLNTEAFF. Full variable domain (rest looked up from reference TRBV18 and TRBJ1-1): NAGVMQNPRHLVRRRGQEARLRCSPMKGHSHVYWYRQLPEEGLKFMVYLQKENIIDESGMPKERFSAEFPKEGPSILRIQQVVRGDSAAYFCASSPGVLNTEAFFGQGTRLTVV.

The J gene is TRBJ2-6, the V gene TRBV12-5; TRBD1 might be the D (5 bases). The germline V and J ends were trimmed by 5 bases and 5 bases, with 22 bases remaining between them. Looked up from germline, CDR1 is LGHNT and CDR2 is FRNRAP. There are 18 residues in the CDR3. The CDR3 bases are TGTGCTAGTGGTATTTACAACCTAACAGGAATGCGGGCCAACGTCCTGACTTTC. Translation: CASGIYNLTGMRANVLTF.

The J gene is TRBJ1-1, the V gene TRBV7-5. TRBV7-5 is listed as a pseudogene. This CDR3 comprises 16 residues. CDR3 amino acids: CVRSLDKRGPNTEAFF. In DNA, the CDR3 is TGTGTCAGAAGCTTAGATAAGCGGGGACCGAACACTGAAGCTTTCTTT.